This T cell receptor beta chain emerged from a study of blood T cell repertoires in COVID-19. Profiled with immunoSEQ multiplex PCR; TCRdb holds only in-frame clones, not every one. The sample shows some 83,000 clones, roughly 70% of them seen only once. The length of the CDR3 is 15 residues. Germline CDR1 SGHKS, CDR2 YYEKEE (reference sequence). V dropped 1 base and J dropped 4 bases, with 12 bases sitting between them. The V call is TRBV5-5, the J call TRBJ1-5; possible D gene TRBD1, 6 bases. This TCR was recovered from a woman older than 75 with acute or convalescent COVID-19. The material sequenced was peripheral blood. The CDR3 loop is CASSLQGRGNQPQHF. As DNA, the CDR3 is TGTGCCAGCAGCTTGCAGGGCAGGGGAAATCAGCCCCAGCATTTT.